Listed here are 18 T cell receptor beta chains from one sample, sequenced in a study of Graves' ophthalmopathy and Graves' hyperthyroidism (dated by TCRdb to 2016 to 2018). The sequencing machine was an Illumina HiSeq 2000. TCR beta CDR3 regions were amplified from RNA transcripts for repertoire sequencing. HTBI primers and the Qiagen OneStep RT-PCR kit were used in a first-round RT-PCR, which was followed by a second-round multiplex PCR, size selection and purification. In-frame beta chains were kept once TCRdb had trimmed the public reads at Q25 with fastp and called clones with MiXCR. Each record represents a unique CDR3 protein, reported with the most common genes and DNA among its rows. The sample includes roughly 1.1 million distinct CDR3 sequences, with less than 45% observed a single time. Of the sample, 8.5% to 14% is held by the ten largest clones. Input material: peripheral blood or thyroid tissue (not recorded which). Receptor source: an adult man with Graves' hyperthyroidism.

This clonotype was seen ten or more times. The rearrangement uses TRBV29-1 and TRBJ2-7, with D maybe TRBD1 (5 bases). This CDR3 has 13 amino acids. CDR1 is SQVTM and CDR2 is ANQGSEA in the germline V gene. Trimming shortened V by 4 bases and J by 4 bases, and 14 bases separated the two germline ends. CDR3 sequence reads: CSVVGRVSYEQYF. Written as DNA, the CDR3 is TGCAGCGTTGTCGGCAGGGTATCGTACGAGCAGTACTTC.

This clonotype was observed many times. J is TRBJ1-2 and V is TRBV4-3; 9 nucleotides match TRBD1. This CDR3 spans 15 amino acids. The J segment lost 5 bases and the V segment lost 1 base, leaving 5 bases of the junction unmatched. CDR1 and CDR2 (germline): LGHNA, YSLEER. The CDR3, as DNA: TGCGCCAGCAGCCAAGCTACAGGGGGCCGGTATGGCTACACCTTC. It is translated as CASSQATGGRYGYTF.

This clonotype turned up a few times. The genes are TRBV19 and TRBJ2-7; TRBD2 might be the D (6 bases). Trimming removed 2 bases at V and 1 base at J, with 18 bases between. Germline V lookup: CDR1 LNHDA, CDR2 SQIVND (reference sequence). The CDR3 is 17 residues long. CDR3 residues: CASSIRTNGRTSYEQYF. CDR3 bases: TGTGCCAGTAGTATACGGACTAACGGGAGAACTTCCTACGAGCAGTACTTC.

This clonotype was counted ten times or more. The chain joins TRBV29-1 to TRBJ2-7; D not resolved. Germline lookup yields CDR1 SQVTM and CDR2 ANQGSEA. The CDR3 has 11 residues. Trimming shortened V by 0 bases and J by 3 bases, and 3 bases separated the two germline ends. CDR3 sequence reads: CSVEDNYEQYF. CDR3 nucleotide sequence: TGCAGCGTTGAAGATAACTACGAGCAGTACTTC.

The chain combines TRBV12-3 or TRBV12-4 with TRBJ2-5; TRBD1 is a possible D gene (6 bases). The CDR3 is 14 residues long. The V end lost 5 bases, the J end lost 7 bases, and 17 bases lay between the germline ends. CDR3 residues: CASSPGQQLGTQYF. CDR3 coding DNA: TGTGCCAGCAGTCCTGGACAGCAGCTTGGGACCCAGTACTTC.

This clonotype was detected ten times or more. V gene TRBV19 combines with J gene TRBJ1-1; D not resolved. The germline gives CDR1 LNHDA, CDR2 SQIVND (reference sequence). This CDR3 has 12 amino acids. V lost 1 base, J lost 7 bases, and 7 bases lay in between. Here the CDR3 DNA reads TGTGCCAGTAGTATAGTGTCCGGTGAAGCTTTCTTT. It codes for CASSIVSGEAFF. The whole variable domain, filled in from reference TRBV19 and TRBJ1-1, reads DGGITQSPKYLFRKEGQNVTLSCEQNLNHDAMYWYRQDPGQGLRLIYYSQIVNDFQKGDIAEGYSVSREKKESFPLTVTSAQKNPTAFYLCASSIVSGEAFFGQGTRLTVV.

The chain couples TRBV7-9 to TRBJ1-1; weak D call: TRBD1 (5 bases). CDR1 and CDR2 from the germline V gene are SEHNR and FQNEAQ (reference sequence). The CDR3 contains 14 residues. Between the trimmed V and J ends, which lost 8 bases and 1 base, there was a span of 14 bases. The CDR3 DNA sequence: TGTGCCAGCCGTCAGGGACTGCCGAACACTGAAGCTTTCTTT. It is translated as CASRQGLPNTEAFF.

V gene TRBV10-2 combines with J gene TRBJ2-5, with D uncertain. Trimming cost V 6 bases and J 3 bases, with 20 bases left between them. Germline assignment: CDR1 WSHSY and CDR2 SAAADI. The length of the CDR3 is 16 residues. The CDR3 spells CASSLARMNTEETQYF. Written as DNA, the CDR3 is TGCGCCAGCAGCTTGGCACGGATGAACACTGAAGAGACCCAGTACTTC.

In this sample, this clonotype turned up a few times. This chain's CDR3 is CASRSGREDSPLHF. CDR3 sequence (DNA): TGTGCCAGTAGGAGCGGGAGGGAAGATTCACCCCTCCACTTT. This chain connects TRBV19 to TRBJ1-6, with D uncertain. The CDR3 is 14 amino acids. V was pared by 6 bases and J by 8 bases, with 14 bases between. Germline CDR1 reads LNHDA; CDR2 reads SQIVND (reference sequence).

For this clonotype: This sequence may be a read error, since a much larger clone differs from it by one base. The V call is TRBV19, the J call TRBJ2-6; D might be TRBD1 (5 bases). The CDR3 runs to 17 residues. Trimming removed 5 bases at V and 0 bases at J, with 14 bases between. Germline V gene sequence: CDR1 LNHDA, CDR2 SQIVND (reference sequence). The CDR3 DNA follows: TGTGCCAGTAGTCTACCAGGGTTGAGCTCTGGGGCCAACGTCCTGACTTTC. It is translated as CASSLPGLSSGANVLTF.

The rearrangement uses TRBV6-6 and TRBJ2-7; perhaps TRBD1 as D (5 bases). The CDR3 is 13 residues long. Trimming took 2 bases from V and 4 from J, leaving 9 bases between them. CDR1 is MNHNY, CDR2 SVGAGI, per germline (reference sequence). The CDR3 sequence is CASSYTREYEQYF. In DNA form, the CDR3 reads TGTGCCAGCAGTTACACCAGGGAATACGAGCAGTACTTC.

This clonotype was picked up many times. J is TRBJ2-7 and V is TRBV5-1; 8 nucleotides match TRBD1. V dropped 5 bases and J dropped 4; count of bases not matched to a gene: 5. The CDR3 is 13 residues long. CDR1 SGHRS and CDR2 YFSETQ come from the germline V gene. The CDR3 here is CASRTGALYEQYF. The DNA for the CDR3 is TGCGCCAGCAGGACAGGGGCCTTGTACGAGCAGTACTTC. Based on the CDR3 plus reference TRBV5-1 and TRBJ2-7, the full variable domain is KAGVTQTPRYLIKTRGQQVTLSCSPISGHRSVSWYQQTPGQGLQFLFEYFSETQRNKGNFPGRFSGRQFSNSRSEMNVSTLELGDSALYLCASRTGALYEQYFGPGTRLTVT.

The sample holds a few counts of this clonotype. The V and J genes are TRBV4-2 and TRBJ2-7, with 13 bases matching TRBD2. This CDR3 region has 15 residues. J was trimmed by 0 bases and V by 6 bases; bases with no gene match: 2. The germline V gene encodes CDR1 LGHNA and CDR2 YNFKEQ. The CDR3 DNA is TGTGCCAGCAGTTGGACTAGCGGGAGCTCCTACGAGCAGTACTTC. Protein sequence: CASSWTSGSSYEQYF.

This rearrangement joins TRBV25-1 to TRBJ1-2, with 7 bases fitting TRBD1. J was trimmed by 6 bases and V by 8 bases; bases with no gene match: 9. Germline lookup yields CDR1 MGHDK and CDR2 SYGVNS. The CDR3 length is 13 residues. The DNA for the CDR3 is TGTGCCAGCGAAAAGACAGGGCCTGATGGCTACACCTTC. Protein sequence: CASEKTGPDGYTF.

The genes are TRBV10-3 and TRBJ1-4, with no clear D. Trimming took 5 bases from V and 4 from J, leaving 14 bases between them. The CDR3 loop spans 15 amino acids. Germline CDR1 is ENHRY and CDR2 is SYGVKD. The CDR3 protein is CAISHGRASNEKLFF. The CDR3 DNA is TGTGCCATCAGTCACGGGAGGGCGAGTAATGAAAAACTGTTTTTT.

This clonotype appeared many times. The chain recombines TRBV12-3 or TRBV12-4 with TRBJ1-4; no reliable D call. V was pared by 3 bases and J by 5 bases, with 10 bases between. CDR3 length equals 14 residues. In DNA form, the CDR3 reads TGTGCCAGCAGTTTCCGTGGATTGAATGAAAAACTGTTTTTT. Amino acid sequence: CASSFRGLNEKLFF.

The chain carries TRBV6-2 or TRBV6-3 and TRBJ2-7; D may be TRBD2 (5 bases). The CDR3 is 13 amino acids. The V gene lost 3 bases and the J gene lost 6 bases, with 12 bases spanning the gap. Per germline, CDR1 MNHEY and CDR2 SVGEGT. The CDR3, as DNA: TGTGCCAGCAGTTATGGAGGTTTCGGCGAGCAGTACTTC. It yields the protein CASSYGGFGEQYF.

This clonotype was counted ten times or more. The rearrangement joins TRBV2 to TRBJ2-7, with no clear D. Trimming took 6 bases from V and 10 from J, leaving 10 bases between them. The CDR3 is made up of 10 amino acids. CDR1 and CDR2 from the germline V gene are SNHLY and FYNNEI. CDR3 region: CASSGEFQYF. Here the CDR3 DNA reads TGTGCCAGCAGCGGAGAATTTCAGTACTTC. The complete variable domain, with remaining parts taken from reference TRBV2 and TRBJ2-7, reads EPEVTQTPSHQVTQMGQEVILRCVPISNHLYFYWYRQILGQKVEFLVSFYNNEISEKSEIFDDQFSVERPDGSNFTLKIRSTKLEDSAMYFCASSGEFQYFGPGTRLTVT.